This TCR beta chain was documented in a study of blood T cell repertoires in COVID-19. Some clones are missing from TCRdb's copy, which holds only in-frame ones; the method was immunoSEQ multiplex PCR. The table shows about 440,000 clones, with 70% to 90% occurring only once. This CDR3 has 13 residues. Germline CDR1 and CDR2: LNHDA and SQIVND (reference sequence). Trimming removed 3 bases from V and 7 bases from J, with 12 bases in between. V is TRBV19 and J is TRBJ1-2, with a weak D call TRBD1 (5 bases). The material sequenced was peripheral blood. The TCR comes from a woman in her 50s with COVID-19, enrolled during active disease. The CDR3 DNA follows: TGTGCCAGTAGTATTTGGGGGGACTCTGGCTACACCTTC. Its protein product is CASSIWGDSGYTF.